A single sample is the source of the 20 T cell receptor beta chains below, sequenced in a study of T cell repertoires in cytomegalovirus infection. Using its own MiXCR run on the reads, TCRdb lists one record per CDR3 protein. Of 400,000 or so distinct CDR3 sequences in the sample, roughly 30% were seen once. The source material was PBMCs. The receptors stem from a human donor in good health (CMV status not recorded). Some clones in this sample may be carry-over from other donors' samples.

As for this clonotype: The junction departs from the called germline gene at one end, perhaps through a read error. The genes are TRBV5-3 and TRBJ1-2; D is possibly TRBD1 (5 bases). TRBV5-3 is annotated as an ORF whose role is uncertain. The CDR3 consists of 15 residues. Here the CDR3 DNA reads TGTGCCAGCAGCTTGCTGGGGGTCGCTAACTATGGCTACACCTTC. This codes for CASSLLGVANYGYTF.

The chain employs TRBV6-1 and TRBJ1-5, with no clear D. Germline V gene data show CDR1 as MNHNS and CDR2 as SASEGT. Trimming removed 1 base at V and 0 bases at J, with 10 bases between. This CDR3 has 16 amino acids. The CDR3 protein is CASSEVRWYSNQPQHF. The CDR3 bases are TGTGCCAGCAGTGAAGTTAGATGGTATAGCAATCAGCCCCAGCATTTT.

The gene calls are TRBV5-6 and TRBJ1-1; unclear D gene. V lost 2 bases, J lost 6 bases, and 14 bases lay in between. CDR3 length equals 14 residues. Germline CDR1 is SGHDT and CDR2 is YYEEEE. CDR3 amino acids: CASSFLDNLPEAFF. In nucleotides, the CDR3 is TGTGCCAGCAGCTTCCTCGACAATCTCCCTGAAGCTTTCTTT. The complete variable domain, with remaining parts taken from reference TRBV5-6 and TRBJ1-1, reads DAGVTQSPTHLIKTRGQQVTLRCSPKSGHDTVSWYQQALGQGPQFIFQYYEEEERQRGNFPDRFSGHQFPNYSSELNVNALLLGDSALYLCASSFLDNLPEAFFGQGTRLTVV.

This clonotype turned up a few times. The chain links TRBV20-1 to TRBJ1-5; D not resolved. The CDR3 spans 14 residues. V lost 4 bases to trimming and J lost 0 bases, with 10 bases between them. From germline, CDR1 is DFQATT and CDR2 SNEGSKA (reference sequence). CDR3 sequence: CSATGDNSNQPQHF. The CDR3 coding sequence is TGCAGTGCTACGGGAGACAATAGCAATCAGCCCCAGCATTTT.

This clonotype has just a few counts. The chain employs TRBV30 and TRBJ1-2; 11 nucleotides match TRBD1. Germline lookup yields CDR1 GTSNPN and CDR2 SVGIG (reference sequence). This CDR3 has 13 residues. The J segment lost 11 bases and the V segment lost 3 bases, leaving 8 bases of the junction unmatched. The CDR3, as DNA: TGTGCCTGGAGCGGGGGACAGGGGGGCGAGTACACCTTC. It is translated as CAWSGGQGGEYTF.

The rearrangement links TRBV6-2 or TRBV6-3 to TRBJ1-2; D is undetermined. CDR1 MNHEY and CDR2 SVGEGT come from the germline V gene. V gave up 5 bases and J gave up 7 bases, with 11 bases separating them. This CDR3 is built from 12 residues. The CDR3 region has the DNA TGTGCCAGCAGTAACCCAGGTTCTGGCTACACCTTC. Amino acid sequence: CASSNPGSGYTF.

The chain recombines TRBV25-1 with TRBJ1-6, with D uncertain. The CDR3 totals 10 residues. V was pared by 7 bases and J by 14 bases, with 9 bases between. Germline V CDR1 and CDR2: MGHDK, SYGVNS. CDR3 nucleotide sequence: TGTGCCAGCAAAAACGGGGCCCTCCACTTT. It codes for CASKNGALHF.

The chain employs TRBV12-3 or TRBV12-4 and TRBJ2-4, with TRBD1 matching over 7 bases. The length of the CDR3 is 16 residues. The ends lost 5 bases at V and 0 bases at J; junction bases unmatched: 7. The CDR3 reads CASSTSTGVAKNIQYF. CDR3 coding DNA: TGTGCCAGCAGTACCTCTACAGGGGTAGCCAAAAACATTCAGTACTTC.

This clonotype was observed a few times. The V and J genes are TRBV6-1 and TRBJ2-3; D uncertain. This CDR3 has 13 residues. Germline CDR1 is MNHNS and CDR2 is SASEGT. Trimming took off 6 bases at V and 3 bases at J, with 10 bases between the two ends. Here the CDR3 reads CASRATSTDTQYF. CDR3 DNA: TGTGCCAGCAGGGCGACAAGTACAGATACGCAGTATTTT.

This clonotype was found many times. The V call is TRBV7-9, the J call TRBJ2-3; D is ambiguous. The germline V and J ends were trimmed by 5 bases and 1 base, with 7 bases remaining between them. The CDR3 has 13 amino acids. Germline lookup yields CDR1 SEHNR and CDR2 FQNEAQ (reference sequence). The CDR3 DNA follows: TGTGCCAGCAGCGTCGCCGGCACAGATACGCAGTATTTT. It is translated as CASSVAGTDTQYF.

The chain combines TRBV29-1 with TRBJ1-2; D is unclear. This CDR3 is built from 12 residues. V was trimmed by 6 bases and J by 6 bases, leaving 14 bases between them. Per the germline V gene, CDR1 is SQVTM and CDR2 is ANQGSEA. CDR3 DNA: TGCAGCGTCCCCAGGTGGCAGGATGGCTACACCTTC. Translation gives CSVPRWQDGYTF.

This clonotype was found a few times. The chain is built from TRBV12-3 or TRBV12-4 and TRBJ1-6; TRBD1 matches at 7 bases. The junction had 5 bases not matched to a gene; V was cut back by 6 bases and J by 3 bases. This CDR3 comprises 15 residues. The CDR3 DNA follows: TGTGCCAGCAGACCGGGACAGCACTATAATTCACCCCTCCACTTT. Translation gives CASRPGQHYNSPLHF.

This clonotype was seen more than once but under ten times. The chain has TRBV2 and TRBJ1-1; D is possibly TRBD1 (5 bases). Trimming removed 8 bases at V and 0 bases at J, with 13 bases between. This CDR3 contains 14 residues. Germline CDR1 and CDR2: SNHLY and FYNNEI. The CDR3 region is CASSGRPMNTEAFF. In DNA form, the CDR3 reads TGTGCCAGCTCGGGACGGCCGATGAACACTGAAGCTTTCTTT.

The CDR3 loop is CASSQEGSSDYGYTF. CDR3 coding DNA: TGTGCCAGCAGCCAAGAAGGGTCGAGCGACTATGGCTACACCTTC. The chain links TRBV4-2 to TRBJ1-2; D not resolved. Germline CDR1 is LGHNA and CDR2 is YNFKEQ. V dropped 0 bases and J dropped 3 bases, with 11 bases sitting between them. The CDR3 is 15 residues long.

The table lists this clonotype with a few counts. The chain employs TRBV6-1 and TRBJ1-1; the D gene is possibly TRBD1 (5 bases). From germline, CDR1 is MNHNS and CDR2 SASEGT. The CDR3 contains 11 residues. V lost 3 bases, J lost 12 bases, and 11 bases lay in between. CDR3 nucleotides: TGTGCCAGCAGTGATTGGGGGAGCACTTTCTTT. Its protein is CASSDWGSTFF.

The chain joins TRBV12-3 or TRBV12-4 to TRBJ2-7; 8 bases line up with TRBD1. Trimming removed 3 bases from V and 5 bases from J; junction bases left unmatched: 6. This CDR3 region has 14 residues. CDR3 bases: TGTGCCAGCAGTTTGGACAGGGTTATGGACGAGCAGTACTTC. Protein sequence: CASSLDRVMDEQYF.

This clonotype was seen repeatedly, ten times or more. V usage is TRBV18 and J usage is TRBJ1-5; weak D call: TRBD1 (5 bases). There are 15 residues in the CDR3. The germline V and J ends were trimmed by 3 bases and 3 bases, with 12 bases remaining between them. Germline CDR1 and CDR2: KGHSH and LQKENI. CDR3 amino acids: CASSPLDSHNQPQHF. The CDR3 DNA follows: TGTGCCAGCTCACCCCTAGACAGCCACAATCAGCCCCAGCATTTT.

As regards this clonotype: Being one base from a much bigger clone, this may be a read error. The rearrangement links TRBV7-2 to TRBJ2-5; no clear D gene. With 5 bases removed from V and 0 bases from J, the gap between germline ends came to 10 bases. This CDR3 contains 14 residues. The V gene's germline CDR1 is SGHTA and CDR2 FQGNSA. The CDR3 spells CASSPRRNQETQYF. In DNA, the CDR3 is TGTGCCAGCAGCCCCCGACGGAACCAAGAGACCCAGTACTTC.

Ten or more counts support this clonotype. This sequence joins TRBV11-2 and TRBJ2-5; 9 bases fit TRBD1. J was trimmed by 5 bases and V by 5 bases; bases with no gene match: 6. In germline, CDR1 is SGHAT, CDR2 FQNNGV. The CDR3 consists of 14 residues. CDR3 loop: CASSPDRGWETQYF. CDR3 nucleotides: TGTGCCAGCAGCCCCGACAGGGGGTGGGAGACCCAGTACTTC.

Ten or more counts support this clonotype. V and J are TRBV5-5 and TRBJ2-1, with D maybe TRBD1 (6 bases). CDR1 and CDR2 (germline): SGHKS, YYEKEE (reference sequence). The CDR3 spans 16 residues. Trimming removed 5 bases from V and 6 bases from J, with 21 bases in between. The CDR3 loop is CASRRLGAGLLNEQFF. The CDR3 DNA follows: TGTGCCAGCAGACGGTTGGGGGCCGGTCTTCTCAATGAGCAGTTCTTC.